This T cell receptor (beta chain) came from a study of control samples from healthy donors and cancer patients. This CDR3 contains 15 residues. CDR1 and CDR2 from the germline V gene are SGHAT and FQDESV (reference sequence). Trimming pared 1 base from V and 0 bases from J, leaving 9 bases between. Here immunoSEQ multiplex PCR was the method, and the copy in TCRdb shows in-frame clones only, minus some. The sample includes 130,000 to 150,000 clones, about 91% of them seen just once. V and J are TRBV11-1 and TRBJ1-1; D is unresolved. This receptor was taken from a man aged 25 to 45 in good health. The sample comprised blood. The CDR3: CASSLETSMNTEAFF. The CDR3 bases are TGTGCCAGCAGCTTAGAGACCAGTATGAACACTGAAGCTTTCTTT.